This TCR beta chain was captured in a study of T cell repertoires and HLA-DP antigens. The PCR primers covered 54 TRBV and 13 TRBJ segments. This table comes from immunoSEQ multiplex PCR, and its TCRdb copy is limited to in-frame clones, with some not included. The sample holds over 100,000 clones, almost 95% seen once. The germline V gene has CDR1 LGHNA and CDR2 YNFKEQ. The CDR3 covers 16 residues. Trimming removed 3 bases from V and 6 bases from J; junction bases left unmatched: 9. Points from the study as a whole: Naive and memory CD4+ repertoires were not analysed separately.

Points on this clone: Its antigen is currently unknown.

The V call is TRBV4-2, the J call TRBJ2-2; 8 nucleotides align to TRBD1. The TCR comes from a woman younger than 30 in good health and CMV-seronegative. Sequencing input: CD4+ T cells from PBMCs. The CDR3 DNA reads TGTGCCAGCAGCCAGTCAGGACAGGGATGGTCCGGGGAGCTGTTTTTT. Encoded protein: CASSQSGQGWSGELFF.